This T cell receptor beta chain was identified during a study of T cell responses to AZD1222 COVID-19 vaccine. Study-level points and caveats: Donors were largely white British and mainly female; clonal diversity was possibly underestimated. Spike-specific TCRs gained breadth and depth after people received two AZD1222 doses.

Repertoires were generated with immunoSEQ multiplex PCR, while TCRdb's copy carries only in-frame clones and drops some. In the table there are fewer than 200,000 clones, just over 85% of which are singletons. Details on this clone: Its antigen is currently unknown.

CDR3 length: 14 residues. The V gene's germline CDR1 is MNHEY and CDR2 SVGAGI. The germline V and J ends were trimmed by 2 bases and 5 bases, with 12 bases remaining between them. The sequence was obtained from an adult in good health. The material sequenced was peripheral blood, taken on day 0 of AZD1222 vaccination. The rearrangement joins TRBV6-5 to TRBJ1-1; no definite D call. The CDR3 protein is CASSYRIGLTEAFF. In DNA, the CDR3 is TGTGCCAGCAGTTACCGGATTGGGCTGACTGAAGCTTTCTTT.